Listed below are T cell receptor beta chains from one sample, sequenced in a study of cytomegalovirus exposure and HLA in healthy donors. Profiling relied on immunoSEQ multiplex PCR, and the TCRdb table lists in-frame clones only, not all of them. The table has approximately 100,000 clones, approximately 81% seen once; the top ten hold roughly 2%. The sequenced sample was PBMCs. These receptors originate from a woman aged 25 to 39 in good health and CMV-seronegative. Each CDR3 is given with its conserved first and last residue.

14 TRBJ1-5 TRBV7-8 CASSMGQGDQPQHF
16 TRBJ2-1 TRBV11-3 CASSRGLQREGDEQFF
15 TRBJ2-2 TRBV5-1 CASSFSASNTGELFF
16 TRBJ2-3 TRBV5-1 CASSLEQGHRGDTQYF
16 TRBJ2-1 TRBV19 CASSMAETGAYNEQFF
13 TRBJ1-2 TRBV30 CAWTSTSVDGYTF
16 TRBJ1-5 TRBV19 CASGTGAFYSNQPQHF
15 TRBJ1-2 TRBV5-4 CASSSGGGFNYGYTF
13 TRBJ2-4 TRBV5-1 CASSDGTSNIQYF
17 TRBJ2-1 TRBV21-1 CASSKIGLAGVYNEQFF
13 TRBJ1-2 TRBV7-3 CASSLRSNYGYTF
12 TRBJ2-1 TRBV7-9 CASTVEGNEQFF
13 TRBJ1-2 TRBV6-1 CASSESQGYGYTF
15 . TRBV4-1 CASSQPSEFSYEQYF
16 TRBJ2-5 TRBV9 CASSADFSGRLETQYF
15 TRBJ2-1 TRBV11-2 CASTYPGQGANEQFF
13 TRBJ1-3 TRBV10-3 CAISADLGNTIYF
13 TRBJ2-3 TRBV19 CASKDRYTDTQYF
14 TRBJ2-3 TRBV28 CASSLTIGTDTQYF
15 TRBJ2-5 TRBV7-6 CASSSRLAGVETQYF
15 TRBJ2-7 TRBV11-2 CASSQLAGFPYEQYF
13 TRBJ1-1 TRBV6-5 CASSPRGNTEAFF
15 TRBJ1-3 TRBV19 CASSPRLSSGNTIYF
14 TRBJ2-5 TRBV7-9 CASSDAGRAETQYF
14 TRBJ2-2 TRBV5-1 CASTAGQGIGELFF
16 TRBJ1-1 TRBV28 CASIEAGAGGNTEAFF
15 TRBJ2-7 TRBV2 CASSGGTPRYYEQYF
15 TRBJ2-3 TRBV29-1 CSVAGGQGSTDTQYF
12 TRBJ2-7 TRBV2 CASSGLSYEQYF
16 TRBJ2-1 TRBV7-9 CASSRLLAENYNEQFF
12 TRBJ2-3 TRBV19 CATAWSPDTQYF
14 TRBJ1-1 TRBV2 CASSGGGGNTEAFF
15 TRBJ2-5 TRBV7-3 CASSYGGGLGETQYF
13 TRBJ1-1 TRBV29-1 CSAARGGNTEAFF
15 TRBJ2-7 TRBV6-5 CASSYSSRTSYEQYF
14 TRBJ2-5 TRBV5-5 CASSFGAGQETQYF
16 TRBJ2-5 TRBV6-6 CASSPPGGRGQETQYF
15 TRBJ2-1 TRBV5-1 CASSQGQGNYNEQFF